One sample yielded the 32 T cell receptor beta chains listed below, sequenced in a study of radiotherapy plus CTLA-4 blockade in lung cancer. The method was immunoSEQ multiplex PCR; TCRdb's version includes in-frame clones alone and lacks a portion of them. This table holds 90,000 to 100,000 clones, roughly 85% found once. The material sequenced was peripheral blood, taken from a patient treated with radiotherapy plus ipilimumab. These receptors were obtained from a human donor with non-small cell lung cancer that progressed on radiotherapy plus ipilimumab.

The CDR3 loop is CASSQERGPSYEQYV. In nucleotides, the CDR3 is TGCGCCAGCAGCCAAGAACGCGGCCCCTCCTACGAGCAGTACGTC. The gene calls are TRBV4-1 and TRBJ2-7; D gene ambiguous. This CDR3 region has 15 residues. V lost 0 bases and J lost 0, with 9 bases in between. Germline V gene sequence: CDR1 MGHRA, CDR2 YSYEKL.

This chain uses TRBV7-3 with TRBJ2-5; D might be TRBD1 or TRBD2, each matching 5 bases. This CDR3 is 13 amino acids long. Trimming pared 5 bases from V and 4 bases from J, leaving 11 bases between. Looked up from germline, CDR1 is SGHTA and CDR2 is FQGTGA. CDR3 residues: CASSPGGGETQYF. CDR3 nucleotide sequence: TGTGCCAGCAGCCCCGGTGGGGGAGAGACCCAGTACTTC. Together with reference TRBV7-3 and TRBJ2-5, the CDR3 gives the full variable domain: GAGVSQTPSNKVTEKGKYVELRCDPISGHTALYWYRQSLGQGPEFLIYFQGTGAADDSGLPNDRFFAVRPEGSVSTLKIQRTERGDSAVYLCASSPGGGETQYFGPGTRLLVL.

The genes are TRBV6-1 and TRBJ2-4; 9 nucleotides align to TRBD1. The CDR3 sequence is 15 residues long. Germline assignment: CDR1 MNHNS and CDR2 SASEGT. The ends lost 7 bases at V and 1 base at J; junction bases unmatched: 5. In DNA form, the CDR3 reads TGTGCCAGCAAGCAACAGGGGGCGGCCAAAAACATTCAGTACTTC. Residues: CASKQQGAAKNIQYF.

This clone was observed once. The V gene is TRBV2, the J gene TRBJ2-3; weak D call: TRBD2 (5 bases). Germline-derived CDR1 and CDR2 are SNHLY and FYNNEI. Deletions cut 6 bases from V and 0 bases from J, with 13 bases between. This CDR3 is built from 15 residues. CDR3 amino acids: CASSITRSSTDTQYF. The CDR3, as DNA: TGTGCCAGCAGCATTACTAGATCTAGCACAGATACGCAGTATTTT.

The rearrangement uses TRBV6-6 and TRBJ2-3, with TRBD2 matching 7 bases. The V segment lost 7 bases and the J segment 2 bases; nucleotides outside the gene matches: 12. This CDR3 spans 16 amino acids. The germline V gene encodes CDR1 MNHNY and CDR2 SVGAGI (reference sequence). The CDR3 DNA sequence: TGTGCCAGCAACGCCTATGGGGGAGGGGCCACAGATACGCAGTATTTT. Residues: CASNAYGGGATDTQYF.

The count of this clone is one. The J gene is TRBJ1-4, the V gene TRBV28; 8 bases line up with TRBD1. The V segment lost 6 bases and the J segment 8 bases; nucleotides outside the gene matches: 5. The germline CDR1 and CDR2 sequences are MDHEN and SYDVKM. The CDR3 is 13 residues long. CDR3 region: CASSPRQGEKLFF. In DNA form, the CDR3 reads TGTGCCAGCAGCCCTCGACAGGGGGAAAAACTGTTTTTT.

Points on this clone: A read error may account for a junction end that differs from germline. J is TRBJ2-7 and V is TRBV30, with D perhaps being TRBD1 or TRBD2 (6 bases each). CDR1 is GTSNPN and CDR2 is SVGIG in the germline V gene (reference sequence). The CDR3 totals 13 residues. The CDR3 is CTWSFGGPYEQYF. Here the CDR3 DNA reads TGTACCTGGAGCTTTGGGGGGCCCTACGAGCAGTACTTC. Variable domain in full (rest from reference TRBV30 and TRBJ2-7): SQTIHQWPATLVQPVGSPLSLECTVEGTSNPNLYWYRQAAGRGLQLLFYSVGIGQISSEVPQNLSASRPQDRQFILSSKKLLLSDSGFYLCTWSFGGPYEQYFGPGTRLTVT.

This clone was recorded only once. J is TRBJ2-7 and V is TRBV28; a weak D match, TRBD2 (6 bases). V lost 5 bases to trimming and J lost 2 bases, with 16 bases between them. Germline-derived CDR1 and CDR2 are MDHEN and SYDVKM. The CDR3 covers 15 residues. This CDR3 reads CASSQEGTGAYEQYF. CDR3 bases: TGTGCCAGCAGTCAGGAAGGGACGGGGGCCTACGAGCAGTACTTC.

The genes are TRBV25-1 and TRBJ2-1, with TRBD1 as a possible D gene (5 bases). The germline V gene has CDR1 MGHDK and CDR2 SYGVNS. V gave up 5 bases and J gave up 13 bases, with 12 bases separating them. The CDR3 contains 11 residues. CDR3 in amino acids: CASSSPRGQFF. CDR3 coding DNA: TGTGCCAGCAGTAGCCCTAGGGGACAGTTCTTC.

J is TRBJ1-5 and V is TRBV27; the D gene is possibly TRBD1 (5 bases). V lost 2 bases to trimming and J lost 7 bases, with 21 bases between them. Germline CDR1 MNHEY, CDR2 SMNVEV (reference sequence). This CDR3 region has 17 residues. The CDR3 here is CASSLQPSGGGGQPQHF. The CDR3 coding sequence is TGTGCCAGCAGTTTACAACCGAGTGGGGGGGGAGGACAGCCCCAGCATTTT.

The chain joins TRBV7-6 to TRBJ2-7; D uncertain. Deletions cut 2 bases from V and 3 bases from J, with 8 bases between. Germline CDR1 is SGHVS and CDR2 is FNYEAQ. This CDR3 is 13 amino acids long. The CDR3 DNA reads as TGTGCCAGCAGCTTATTCGGAAACTACGAGCAGTACGTC. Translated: CASSLFGNYEQYV.

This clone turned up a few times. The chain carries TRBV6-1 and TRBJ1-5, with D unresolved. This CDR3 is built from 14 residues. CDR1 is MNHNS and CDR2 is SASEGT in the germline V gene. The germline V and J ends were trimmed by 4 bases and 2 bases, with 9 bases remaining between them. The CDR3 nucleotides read TGTGCCAGCAGTGGACTTCTAGGCAATCAGCCCCAGCATTTT. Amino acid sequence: CASSGLLGNQPQHF.

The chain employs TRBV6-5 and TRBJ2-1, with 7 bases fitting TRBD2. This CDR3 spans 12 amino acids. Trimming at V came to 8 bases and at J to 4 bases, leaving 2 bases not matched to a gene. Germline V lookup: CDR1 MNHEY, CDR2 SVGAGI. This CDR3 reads CASGTTYNEQFF. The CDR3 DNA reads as TGTGCCAGCGGGACTACATACAATGAGCAGTTCTTC.

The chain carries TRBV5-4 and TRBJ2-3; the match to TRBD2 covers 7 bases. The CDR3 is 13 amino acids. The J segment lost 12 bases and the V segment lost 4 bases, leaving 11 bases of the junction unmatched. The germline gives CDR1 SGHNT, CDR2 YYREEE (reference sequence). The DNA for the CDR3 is TGTGCCAGCAGCGGGCCTTTGGCGGGAGCTCAGTATTTT. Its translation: CASSGPLAGAQYF.

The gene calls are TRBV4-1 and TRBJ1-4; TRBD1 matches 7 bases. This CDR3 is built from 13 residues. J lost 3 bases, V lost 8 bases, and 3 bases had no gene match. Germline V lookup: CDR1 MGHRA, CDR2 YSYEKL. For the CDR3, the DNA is TGCGCCAGCGGACAGGACCCTAATGAAAAACTGTTTTTT. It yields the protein CASGQDPNEKLFF.

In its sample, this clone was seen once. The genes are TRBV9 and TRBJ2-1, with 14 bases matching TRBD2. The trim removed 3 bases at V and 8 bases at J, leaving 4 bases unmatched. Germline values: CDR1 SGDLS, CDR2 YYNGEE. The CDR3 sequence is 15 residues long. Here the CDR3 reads CASSETSGRADEQFF. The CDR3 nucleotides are TGTGCCAGCAGCGAGACTAGCGGGAGGGCGGATGAGCAGTTCTTC.

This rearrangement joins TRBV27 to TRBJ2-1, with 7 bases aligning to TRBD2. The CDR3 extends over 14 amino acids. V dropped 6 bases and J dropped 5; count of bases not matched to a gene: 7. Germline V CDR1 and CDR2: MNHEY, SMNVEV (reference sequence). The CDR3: CASSPGLTDNEQFF. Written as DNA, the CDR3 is TGTGCCAGCAGCCCGGGACTAACCGACAATGAGCAGTTCTTC.

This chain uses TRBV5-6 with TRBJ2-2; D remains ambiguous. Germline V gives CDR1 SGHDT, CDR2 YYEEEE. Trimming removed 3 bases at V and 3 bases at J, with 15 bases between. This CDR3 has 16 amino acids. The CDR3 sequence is CASSSSFLQYTGELFF. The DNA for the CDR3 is TGTGCCAGCAGCTCTTCATTCCTACAGTACACCGGGGAGCTGTTTTTT.

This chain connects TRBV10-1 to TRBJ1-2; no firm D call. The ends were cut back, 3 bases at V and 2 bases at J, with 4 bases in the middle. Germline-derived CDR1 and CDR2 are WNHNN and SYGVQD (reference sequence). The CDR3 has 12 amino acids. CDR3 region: CASSDLNYGYTF. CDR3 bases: TGCGCCAGCAGTGACCTAAACTATGGCTACACCTTC.

The CDR3 here is CASTSETSGTYEQYV. The CDR3 coding sequence is TGTGCCAGCACCTCTGAGACTAGCGGAACCTACGAGCAGTACGTC. This chain links TRBV11-2 with TRBJ2-7, with TRBD2 matching over 9 bases. The CDR3 loop spans 15 amino acids. The junction had 9 bases not matched to a gene; V was cut back by 7 bases and J by 2 bases. The germline CDR1 and CDR2 sequences are SGHAT and FQNNGV.

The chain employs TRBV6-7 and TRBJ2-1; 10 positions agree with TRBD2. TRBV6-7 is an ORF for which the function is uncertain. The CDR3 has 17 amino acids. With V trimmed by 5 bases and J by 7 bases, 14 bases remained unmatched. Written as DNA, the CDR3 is TGTGCCAGCAGTCTACCCCCGTCTAGCGGGAGTGGTAATGAGCAGTTCTTC. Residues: CASSLPPSSGSGNEQFF.

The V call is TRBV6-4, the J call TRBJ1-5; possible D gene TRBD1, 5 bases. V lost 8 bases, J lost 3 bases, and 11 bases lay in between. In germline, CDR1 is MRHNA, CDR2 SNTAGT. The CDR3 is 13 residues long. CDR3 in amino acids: CASATGPNQPQHF. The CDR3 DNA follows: TGTGCCAGCGCCACAGGACCCAATCAGCCCCAGCATTTT.

The CDR3 loop is CASSLHGSTDTQYF. The CDR3 DNA reads as TGTGCCAGCAGCTTACACGGGAGCACAGATACGCAGTATTTT. The chain joins TRBV7-9 to TRBJ2-3; D call uncertain. The CDR3 runs to 14 residues. Germline CDR1 SEHNR, CDR2 FQNEAQ (reference sequence). V lost 2 bases, J lost 0 bases, and 6 bases lay in between. Full variable domain (remainder filled in from reference TRBV7-9 and TRBJ2-3): DTGVSQNPRHKITKRGQNVTFRCDPISEHNRLYWYRQTLGQGPEFLTYFQNEAQLEKSRLLSDRFSAERPKGSFSTLEIQRTEQGDSAMYLCASSLHGSTDTQYFGPGTRLTVL.

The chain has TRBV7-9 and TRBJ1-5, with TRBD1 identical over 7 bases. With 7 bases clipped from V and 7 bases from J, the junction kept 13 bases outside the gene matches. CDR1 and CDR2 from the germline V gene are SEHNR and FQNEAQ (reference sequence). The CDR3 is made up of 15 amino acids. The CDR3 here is CASTRDSDLSQPQHF. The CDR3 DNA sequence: TGTGCCAGCACCCGGGACAGTGATTTGTCCCAGCCCCAGCATTTT.

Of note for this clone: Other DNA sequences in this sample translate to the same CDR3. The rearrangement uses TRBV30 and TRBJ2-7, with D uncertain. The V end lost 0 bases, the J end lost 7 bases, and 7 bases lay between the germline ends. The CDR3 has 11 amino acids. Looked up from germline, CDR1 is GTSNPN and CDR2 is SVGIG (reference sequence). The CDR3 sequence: CAWSVGREQYV. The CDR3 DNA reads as TGTGCCTGGAGTGTAGGTCGGGAGCAGTACGTC.

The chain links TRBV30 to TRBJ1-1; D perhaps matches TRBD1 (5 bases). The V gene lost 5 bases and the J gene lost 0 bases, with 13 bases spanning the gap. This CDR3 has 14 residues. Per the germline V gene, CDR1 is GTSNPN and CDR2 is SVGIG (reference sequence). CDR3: CAWSPHRMNTEAFF. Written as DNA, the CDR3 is TGTGCCTGGTCACCTCACAGGATGAACACTGAAGCTTTCTTT.

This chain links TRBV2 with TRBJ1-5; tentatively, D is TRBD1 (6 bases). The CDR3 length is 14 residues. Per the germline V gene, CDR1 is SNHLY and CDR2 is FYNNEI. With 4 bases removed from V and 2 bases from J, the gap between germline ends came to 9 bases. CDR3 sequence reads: CASSGPGGNQPQHF. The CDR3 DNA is TGTGCCAGCAGTGGTCCAGGGGGCAATCAGCCCCAGCATTTT.

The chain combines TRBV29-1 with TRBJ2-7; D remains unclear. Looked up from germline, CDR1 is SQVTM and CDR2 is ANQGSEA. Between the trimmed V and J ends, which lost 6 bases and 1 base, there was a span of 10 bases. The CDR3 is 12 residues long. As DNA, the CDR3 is TGCAGCGTAAAGGACGGATCCTACGAGCAGTACTTC. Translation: CSVKDGSYEQYF.

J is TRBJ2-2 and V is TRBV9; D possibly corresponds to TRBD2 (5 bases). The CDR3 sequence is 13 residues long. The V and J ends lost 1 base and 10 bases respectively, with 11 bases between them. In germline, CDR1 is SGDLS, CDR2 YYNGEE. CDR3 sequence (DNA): TGTGCCAGCAGCGTATGGGCGGAGGAGGAGCTGTTTTTT. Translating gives CASSVWAEEELFF.

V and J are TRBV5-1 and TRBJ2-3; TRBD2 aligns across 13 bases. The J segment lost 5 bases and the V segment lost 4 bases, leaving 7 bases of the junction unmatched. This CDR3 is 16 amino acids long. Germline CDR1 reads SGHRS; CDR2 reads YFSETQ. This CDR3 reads CASSTGTSGMEDTQYF. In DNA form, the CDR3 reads TGCGCCAGCAGCACCGGGACTAGCGGGATGGAAGATACGCAGTATTTT.

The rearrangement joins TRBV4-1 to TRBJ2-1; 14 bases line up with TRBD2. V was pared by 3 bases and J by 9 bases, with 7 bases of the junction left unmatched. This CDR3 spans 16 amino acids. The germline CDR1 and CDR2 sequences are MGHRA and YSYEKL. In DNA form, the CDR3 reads TGCGCCAGCAGCCAGGAGGGACTAGCGGGAGCCGTTGAGCAGTTCTTC. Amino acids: CASSQEGLAGAVEQFF.

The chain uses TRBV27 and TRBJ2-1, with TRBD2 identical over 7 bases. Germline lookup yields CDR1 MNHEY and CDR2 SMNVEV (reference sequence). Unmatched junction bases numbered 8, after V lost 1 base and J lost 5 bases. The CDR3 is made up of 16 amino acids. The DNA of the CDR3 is TGTGCCAGCAGTTTATTTCGCGGGAGCTTCGACAATGAGCAGTTCTTC. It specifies CASSLFRGSFDNEQFF.